Here is one T cell receptor (beta chain) with its context. As yet, its antigen is unknown. The sample originates from a study of cytomegalovirus exposure and HLA in healthy donors. Overall study findings and caveats: Being indistinguishable, some V segments were excluded, TRBV6-2 and TRBV6-3 among them. Three chains tied to CMV proved CMV antigen-specific in vitro. Researchers reported from a later analysis that most CMV-associated TCR beta chains appeared HLA-restricted. Using a false discovery rate of 0.05, a later analysis showed that approximately 16,000 TCR beta sequences were associated with HLA alleles.

Germline loops: CDR1 SNHLY, CDR2 FYNNEI. V was clipped by 6 bases and J by 7 bases; unmatched bases: 10. This CDR3 spans 15 amino acids. Use of 60 Vbeta and 13 Jbeta primers characterized the PCR. TCRdb's table, derived via immunoSEQ multiplex PCR, lists solely in-frame clones and lacks some. The sample consists of approximately 100,000 clones, about four fifths of them appearing once. The sequence came from a woman in her 40s in good health and CMV-seronegative. Material for sequencing was PBMCs. This chain joins TRBV2 and TRBJ1-5; 9 bases fit TRBD1. DNA of the CDR3: TGTGCCAGCAGGGGCGGGACAGGGTATAACCAGCCCCAGCATTTT. This sequence encodes CASRGGTGYNQPQHF.